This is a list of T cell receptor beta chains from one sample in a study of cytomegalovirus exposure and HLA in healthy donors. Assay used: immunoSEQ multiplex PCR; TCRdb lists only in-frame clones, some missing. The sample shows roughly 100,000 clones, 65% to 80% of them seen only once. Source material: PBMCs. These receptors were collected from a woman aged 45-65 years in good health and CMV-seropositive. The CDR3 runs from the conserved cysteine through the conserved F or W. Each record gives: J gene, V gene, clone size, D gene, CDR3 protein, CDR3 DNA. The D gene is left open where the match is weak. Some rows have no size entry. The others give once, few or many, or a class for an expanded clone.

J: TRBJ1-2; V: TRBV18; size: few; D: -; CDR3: CASSPDSYGYTF; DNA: TGTGCCAGCTCACCAGACTCGTATGGCTACACCTTC
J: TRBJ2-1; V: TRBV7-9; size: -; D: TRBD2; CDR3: CASSLEAAGGYNEQFF; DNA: TGTGCCAGCAGCTTAGAAGCAGCGGGAGGGTACAATGAGCAGTTCTTC
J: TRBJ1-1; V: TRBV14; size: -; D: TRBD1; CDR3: CASSRDRADTTEAFF; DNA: TGTGCCAGCAGCCGGGACAGGGCGGATACTACTGAAGCTTTCTTT
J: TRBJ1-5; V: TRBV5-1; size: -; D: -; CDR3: CASSLEGARYQPQHF; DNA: TGCGCCAGCAGCTTGGAAGGGGCTAGGTATCAGCCCCAGCATTTT
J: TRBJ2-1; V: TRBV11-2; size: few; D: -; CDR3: CASSPIRGSYNEQFF; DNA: TGTGCCAGCAGCCCTATTCGGGGCTCCTACAATGAGCAGTTCTTC
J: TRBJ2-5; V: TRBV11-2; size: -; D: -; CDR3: CASREGSAQETQYF; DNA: TGTGCCAGCAGGGAAGGGAGCGCTCAAGAGACCCAGTACTTC
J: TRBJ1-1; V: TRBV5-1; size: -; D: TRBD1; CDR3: CASSLGQGDEAFF; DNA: TGCGCCAGCAGCTTGGGACAGGGGGACGAAGCTTTCTTT
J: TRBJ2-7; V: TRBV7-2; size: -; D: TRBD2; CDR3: CASSLATSGAYEQYF; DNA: TGTGCCAGCAGCTTAGCGACTAGCGGGGCCTACGAGCAGTACTTC
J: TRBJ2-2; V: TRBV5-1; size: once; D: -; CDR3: CASSPLGGPSTGELFF; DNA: TGCGCCAGCAGCCCGTTGGGGGGGCCGAGCACCGGGGAGCTGTTTTTT
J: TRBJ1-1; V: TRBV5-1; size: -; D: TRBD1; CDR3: CASSLNPSGGSDTEAFF; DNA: TGCGCCAGCAGCTTAAATCCCTCAGGGGGAAGTGACACTGAAGCTTTCTTT
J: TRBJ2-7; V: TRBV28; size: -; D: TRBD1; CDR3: CASRTGGELYEQYF; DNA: TGTGCCAGCCGCACAGGGGGCGAATTGTACGAGCAGTACTTC
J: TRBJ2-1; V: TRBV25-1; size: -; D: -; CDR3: CASSGVSGRNDEQFF; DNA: TGTGCCAGCAGTGGCGTGTCGGGAAGGAATGATGAGCAGTTCTTC
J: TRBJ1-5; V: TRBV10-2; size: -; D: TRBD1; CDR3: CASSGFGTGFDQPQHF; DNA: TGCGCCAGCAGTGGCTTCGGGACAGGGTTCGATCAGCCCCAGCATTTT
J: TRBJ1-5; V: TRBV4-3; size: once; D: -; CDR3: CASSLWSRGNQPQHF; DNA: TGCGCCAGCAGCCTTTGGTCCAGGGGCAATCAGCCCCAGCATTTT
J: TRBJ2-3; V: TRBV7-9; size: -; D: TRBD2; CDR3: CSSSLPGLSGDTQYF; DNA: TGTTCCAGCAGCTTACCGGGACTATCAGGAGATACGCAGTATTTT
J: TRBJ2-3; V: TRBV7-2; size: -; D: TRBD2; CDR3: CASSLARELLHF; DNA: TGTGCCAGCAGCTTGGCGCGGGAGCTTCTGCATTTT